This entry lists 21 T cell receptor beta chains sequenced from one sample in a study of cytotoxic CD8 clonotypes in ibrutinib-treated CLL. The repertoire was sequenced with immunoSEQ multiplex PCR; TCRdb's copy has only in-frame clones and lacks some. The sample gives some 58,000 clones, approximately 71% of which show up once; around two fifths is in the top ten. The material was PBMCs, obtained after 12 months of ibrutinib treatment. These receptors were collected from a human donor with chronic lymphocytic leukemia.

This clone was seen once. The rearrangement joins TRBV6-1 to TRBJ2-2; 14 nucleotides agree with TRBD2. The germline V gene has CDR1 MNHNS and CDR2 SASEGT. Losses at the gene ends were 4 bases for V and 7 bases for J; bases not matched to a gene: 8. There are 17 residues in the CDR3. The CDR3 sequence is CASSVQTSGRAIGELFF. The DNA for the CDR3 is TGTGCCAGCAGTGTACAGACTAGCGGGAGGGCCATCGGGGAGCTGTTTTTT.

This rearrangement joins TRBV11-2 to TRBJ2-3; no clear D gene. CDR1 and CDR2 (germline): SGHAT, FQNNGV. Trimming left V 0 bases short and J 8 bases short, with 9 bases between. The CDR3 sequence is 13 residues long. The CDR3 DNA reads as TGTGCCAGCAGCTTAGATCCAAAGGGTACGCAGTATTTT. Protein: CASSLDPKGTQYF.

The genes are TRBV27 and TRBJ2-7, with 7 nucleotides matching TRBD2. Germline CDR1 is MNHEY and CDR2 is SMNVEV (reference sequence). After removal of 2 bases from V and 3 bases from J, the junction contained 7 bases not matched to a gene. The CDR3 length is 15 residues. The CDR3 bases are TGTGCCAGCAGTTTAGACGGGAGGACTCGCTACGAGCAGTACTTC. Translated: CASSLDGRTRYEQYF.

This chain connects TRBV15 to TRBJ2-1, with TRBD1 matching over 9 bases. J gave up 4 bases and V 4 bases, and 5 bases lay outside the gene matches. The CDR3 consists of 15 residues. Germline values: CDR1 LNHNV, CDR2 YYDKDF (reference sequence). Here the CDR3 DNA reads TGTGCCACCAGCACGGGACAGGGAGGGTACAATGAGCAGTTCTTC. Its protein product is CATSTGQGGYNEQFF.

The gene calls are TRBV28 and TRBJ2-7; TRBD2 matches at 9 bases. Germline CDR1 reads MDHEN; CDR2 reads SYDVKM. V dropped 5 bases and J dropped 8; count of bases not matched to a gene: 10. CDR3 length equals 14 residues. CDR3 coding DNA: TGTGCCAGCAGTCCTCTAGTTAGCGGGAGACAGCAGTACTTC. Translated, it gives CASSPLVSGRQQYF.

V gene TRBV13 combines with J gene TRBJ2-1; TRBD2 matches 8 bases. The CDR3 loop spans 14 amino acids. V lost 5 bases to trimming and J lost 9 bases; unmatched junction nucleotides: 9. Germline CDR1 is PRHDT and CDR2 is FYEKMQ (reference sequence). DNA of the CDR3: TGTGCCAGCAGCCGAGGGACTAGTATGGCTGAGCAGTTCTTC. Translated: CASSRGTSMAEQFF.

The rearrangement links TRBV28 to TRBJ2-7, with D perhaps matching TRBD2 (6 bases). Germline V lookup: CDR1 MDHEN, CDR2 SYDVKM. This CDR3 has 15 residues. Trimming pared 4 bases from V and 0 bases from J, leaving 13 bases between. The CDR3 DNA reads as TGTGCCAGCAGTTCCCCTGCCGGGAGCTCCTACGAGCAGTACTTC. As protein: CASSSPAGSSYEQYF. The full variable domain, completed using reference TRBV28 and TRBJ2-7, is DVKVTQSSRYLVKRTGEKVFLECVQDMDHENMFWYRQDPGLGLRLIYFSYDVKMKEKGDIPEGYSVSREKKERFSLILESASTNQTSMYLCASSSPAGSSYEQYFGPGTRLTVT.

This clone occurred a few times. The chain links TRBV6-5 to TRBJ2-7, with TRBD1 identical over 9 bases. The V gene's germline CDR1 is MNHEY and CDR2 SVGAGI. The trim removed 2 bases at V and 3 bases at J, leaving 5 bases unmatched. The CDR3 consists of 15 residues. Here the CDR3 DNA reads TGTGCCAGCAGTTACCAGGGACAGGGAGTCTACGAGCAGTACTTC. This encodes CASSYQGQGVYEQYF.

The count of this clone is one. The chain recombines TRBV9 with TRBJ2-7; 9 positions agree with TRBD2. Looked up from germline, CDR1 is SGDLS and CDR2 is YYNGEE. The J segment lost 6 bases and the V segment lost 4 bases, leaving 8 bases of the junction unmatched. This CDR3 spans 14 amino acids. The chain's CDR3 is CASSPGLASPEQYF. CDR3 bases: TGTGCCAGCAGCCCGGGACTAGCATCTCCCGAGCAGTACTTC.

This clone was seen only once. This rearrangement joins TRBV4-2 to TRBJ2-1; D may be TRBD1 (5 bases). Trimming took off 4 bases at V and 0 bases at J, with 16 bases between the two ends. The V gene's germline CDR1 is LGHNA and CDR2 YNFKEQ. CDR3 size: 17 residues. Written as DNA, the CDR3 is TGTGCCAGCAGCCTAAGGGGCGGAGACCTCTCCTACAATGAGCAGTTCTTC. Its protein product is CASSLRGGDLSYNEQFF.

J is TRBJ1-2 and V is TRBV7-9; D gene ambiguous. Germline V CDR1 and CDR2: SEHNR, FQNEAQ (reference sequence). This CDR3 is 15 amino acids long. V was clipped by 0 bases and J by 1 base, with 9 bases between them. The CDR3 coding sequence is TGTGCCAGCAGCTTAGCTGGCAGCTATAACTATGGCTACACCTTC. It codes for CASSLAGSYNYGYTF.

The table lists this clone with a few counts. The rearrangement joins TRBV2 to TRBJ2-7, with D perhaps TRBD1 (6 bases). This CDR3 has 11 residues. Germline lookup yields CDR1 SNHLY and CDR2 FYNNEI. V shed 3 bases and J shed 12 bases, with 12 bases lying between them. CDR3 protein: CASSDFGGLYF. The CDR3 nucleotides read TGTGCCAGCAGTGATTTTGGGGGCCTGTACTTC.

The chain's CDR3 is CAWSVRSNQPQHF. Written as DNA, the CDR3 is TGTGCCTGGAGTGTGAGGAGCAATCAGCCCCAGCATTTT. The genes are TRBV30 and TRBJ1-5; the D is unclear. The CDR3 loop spans 13 amino acids. CDR1 and CDR2 from the germline V gene are GTSNPN and SVGIG (reference sequence). V gave up 0 bases and J gave up 1 base, with 4 bases separating them.

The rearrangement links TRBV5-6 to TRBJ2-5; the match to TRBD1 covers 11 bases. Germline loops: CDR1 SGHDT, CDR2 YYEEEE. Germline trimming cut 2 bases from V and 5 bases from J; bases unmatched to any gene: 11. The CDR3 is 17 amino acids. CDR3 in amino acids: CASSLRTGTGGEETQYF. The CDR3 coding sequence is TGTGCCAGCAGCTTACGCACCGGGACAGGGGGAGAGGAGACCCAGTACTTC.

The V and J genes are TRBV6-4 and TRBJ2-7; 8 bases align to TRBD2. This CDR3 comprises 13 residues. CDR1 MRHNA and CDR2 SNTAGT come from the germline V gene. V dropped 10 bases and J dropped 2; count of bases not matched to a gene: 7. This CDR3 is CAIRLASAYEQYF. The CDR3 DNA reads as TGTGCCATCCGACTAGCGTCGGCCTACGAGCAGTACTTC.

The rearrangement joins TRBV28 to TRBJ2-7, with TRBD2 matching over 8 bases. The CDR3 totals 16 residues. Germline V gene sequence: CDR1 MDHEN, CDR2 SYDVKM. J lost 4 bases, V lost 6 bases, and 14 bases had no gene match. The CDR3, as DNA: TGTGCCAGCAGCTCTCCGCGAGCGGGAGAGTCTTACGAGCAGTACTTC. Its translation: CASSSPRAGESYEQYF.

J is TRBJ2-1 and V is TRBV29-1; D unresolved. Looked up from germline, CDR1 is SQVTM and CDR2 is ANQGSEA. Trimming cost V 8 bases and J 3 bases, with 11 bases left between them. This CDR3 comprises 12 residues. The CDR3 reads CSCQFNYNEQFF. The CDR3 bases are TGCAGCTGCCAGTTTAACTACAATGAGCAGTTCTTC.

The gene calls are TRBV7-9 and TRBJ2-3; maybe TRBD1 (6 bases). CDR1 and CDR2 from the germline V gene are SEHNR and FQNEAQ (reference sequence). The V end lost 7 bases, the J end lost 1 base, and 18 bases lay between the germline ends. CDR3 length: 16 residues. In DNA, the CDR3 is TGTGCCAGCACCCCCCAGGGGTTGGTCCGCACAGATACGCAGTATTTT. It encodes CASTPQGLVRTDTQYF.

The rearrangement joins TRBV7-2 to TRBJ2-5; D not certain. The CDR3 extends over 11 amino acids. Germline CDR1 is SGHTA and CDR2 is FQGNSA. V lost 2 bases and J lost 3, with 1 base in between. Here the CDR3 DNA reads TGTGCCAGCAGCTTAAAAGAGACCCAGTACTTC. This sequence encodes CASSLKETQYF.

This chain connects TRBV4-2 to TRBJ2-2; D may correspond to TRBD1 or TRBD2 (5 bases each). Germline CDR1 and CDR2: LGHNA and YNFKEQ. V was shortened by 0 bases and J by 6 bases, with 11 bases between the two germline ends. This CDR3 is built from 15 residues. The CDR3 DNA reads TGTGCCAGCAGCCAAGATCGGGGCTTGCCCGGGGAGCTGTTTTTT. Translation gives CASSQDRGLPGELFF.

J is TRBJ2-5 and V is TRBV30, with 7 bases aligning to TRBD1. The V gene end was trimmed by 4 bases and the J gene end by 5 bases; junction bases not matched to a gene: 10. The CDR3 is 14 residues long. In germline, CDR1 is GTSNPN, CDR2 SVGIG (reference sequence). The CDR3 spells CAWNTGQLTETQYF. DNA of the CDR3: TGTGCCTGGAATACGGGACAGCTGACGGAGACCCAGTACTTC.